This entry concerns a single T cell receptor beta chain. The antigen is undetermined. Germline CDR1 is SNHLY and CDR2 is FYNNEI. The V gene lost 3 bases and the J gene lost 1 base, with 18 bases spanning the gap. This CDR3 is 17 amino acids long. Sequencing was performed with immunoSEQ multiplex PCR; in TCRdb, only in-frame clones are kept and a portion is missing. In the table there are approximately 68,000 clones, around 78% of which are singletons. The data belong to a study of vaccination effects on CD4 cells after COVID-19. Across the study: Participants received two doses of either the BNT162b2 or mRNA-1273 vaccine. Study conclusions and caveats: Late post-vaccination samples showed marked contraction of infection- and vaccine-induced clones. There was only 1 of 255 vaccine-induced clones in healthy vaccinees that cross-reacted with common cold coronaviruses. Relatively few convalescent patients took part in the study, which had no early post-infection timepoints.

Using viral peptide pools, the ViraFEST assay grew out antigen-specific CD4+ T cells prior to sequencing. It was after approximately 11 days of culture that CD4+ T cells were isolated. Having tested negative for nucleocapsid antibodies, the vaccine recipients showed no prior SARS-CoV-2 infection. The sample was CD4+ T cells from PBMCs cultured with SARS-CoV-2 spike peptides, taken before COVID-19 vaccination. The source is a human donor who received a COVID-19 vaccine. The chain is built from TRBV2 and TRBJ2-5; no definite D call. DNA of the CDR3: TGTGCCAGCAGTGATTCGACGCGGCTTCCGCCCCAAGAGACCCAGTACTTC. Its translation: CASSDSTRLPPQETQYF.